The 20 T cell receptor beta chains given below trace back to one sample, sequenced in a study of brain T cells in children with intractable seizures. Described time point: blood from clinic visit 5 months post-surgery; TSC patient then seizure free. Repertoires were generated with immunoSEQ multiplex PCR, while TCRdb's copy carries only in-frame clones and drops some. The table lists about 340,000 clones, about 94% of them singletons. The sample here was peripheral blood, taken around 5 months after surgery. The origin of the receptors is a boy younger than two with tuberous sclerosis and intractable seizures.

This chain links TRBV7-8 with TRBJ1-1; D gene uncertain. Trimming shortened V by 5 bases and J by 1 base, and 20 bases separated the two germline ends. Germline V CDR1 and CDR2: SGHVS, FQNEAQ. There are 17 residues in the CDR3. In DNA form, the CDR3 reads TGTGCCAGCAGCCCACAACCGGTGGCTGTTGCGAACACTGAAGCTTTCTTT. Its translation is CASSPQPVAVANTEAFF.

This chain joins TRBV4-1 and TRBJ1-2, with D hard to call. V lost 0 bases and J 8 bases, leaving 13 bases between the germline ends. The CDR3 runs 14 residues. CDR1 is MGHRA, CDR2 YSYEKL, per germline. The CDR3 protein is CASSQEGLQVGYTF. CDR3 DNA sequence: TGCGCCAGCAGCCAAGAAGGGTTGCAGGTCGGCTACACCTTC.

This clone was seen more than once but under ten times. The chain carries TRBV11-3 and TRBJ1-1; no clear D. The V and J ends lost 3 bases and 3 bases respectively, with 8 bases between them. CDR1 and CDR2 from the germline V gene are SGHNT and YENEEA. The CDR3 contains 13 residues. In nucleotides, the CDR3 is TGTGCCAGCAGCTTGGGTGTGGACACTGAAGCTTTCTTT. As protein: CASSLGVDTEAFF.

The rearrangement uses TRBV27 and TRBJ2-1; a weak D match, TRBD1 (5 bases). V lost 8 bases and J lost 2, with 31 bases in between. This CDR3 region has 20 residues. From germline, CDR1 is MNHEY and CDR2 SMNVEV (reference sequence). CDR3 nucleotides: TGTGCCAGCTTTCCCCGAGGCAGGGCTGAACTTCCTGCTCCCTACAATGAGCAGTTCTTC. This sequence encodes CASFPRGRAELPAPYNEQFF.

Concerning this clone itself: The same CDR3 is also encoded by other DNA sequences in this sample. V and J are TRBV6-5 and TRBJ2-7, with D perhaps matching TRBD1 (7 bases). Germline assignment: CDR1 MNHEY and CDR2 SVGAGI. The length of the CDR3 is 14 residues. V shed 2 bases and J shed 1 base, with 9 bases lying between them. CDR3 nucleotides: TGTGCCAGCAGTTACCAGGGGGGTTCCTACGAGCAGTACTTC. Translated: CASSYQGGSYEQYF.

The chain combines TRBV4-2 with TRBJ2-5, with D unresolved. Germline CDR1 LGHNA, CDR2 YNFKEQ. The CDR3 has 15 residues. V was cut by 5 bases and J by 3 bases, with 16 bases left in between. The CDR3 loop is CASSSTETFEETQYF. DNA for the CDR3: TGTGCCAGCAGCTCCACCGAGACATTCGAAGAGACCCAGTACTTC.

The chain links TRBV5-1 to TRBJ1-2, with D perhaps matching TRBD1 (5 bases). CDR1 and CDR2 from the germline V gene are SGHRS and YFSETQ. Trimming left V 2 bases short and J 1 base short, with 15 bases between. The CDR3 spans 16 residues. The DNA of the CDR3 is TGCGCCAGCAGCTTATCTGGGGCGTGGGTTAACTATGGCTACACCTTC. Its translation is CASSLSGAWVNYGYTF.

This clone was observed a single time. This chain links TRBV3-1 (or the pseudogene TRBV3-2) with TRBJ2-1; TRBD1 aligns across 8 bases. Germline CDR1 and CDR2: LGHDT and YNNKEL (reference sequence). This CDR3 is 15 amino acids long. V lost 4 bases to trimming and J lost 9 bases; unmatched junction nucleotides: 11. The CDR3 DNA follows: TGTGCCAGCAGCCGGCGGACAGGGAGCGAGTCTGAGCAGTTCTTC. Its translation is CASSRRTGSESEQFF.

In DNA form, the CDR3 reads TGTGCCAGTAGTATCCGATCCAATGAGCAGTTCTTC. Translated, it gives CASSIRSNEQFF. The chain uses TRBV19 and TRBJ2-1; no clear D. The germline gives CDR1 LNHDA, CDR2 SQIVND (reference sequence). The germline V and J ends were trimmed by 3 bases and 6 bases, with 6 bases remaining between them. The CDR3 contains 12 residues. The complete variable domain, with remaining parts taken from reference TRBV19 and TRBJ2-1, reads DGGITQSPKYLFRKEGQNVTLSCEQNLNHDAMYWYRQDPGQGLRLIYYSQIVNDFQKGDIAEGYSVSREKKESFPLTVTSAQKNPTAFYLCASSIRSNEQFFGPGTRLTVL.

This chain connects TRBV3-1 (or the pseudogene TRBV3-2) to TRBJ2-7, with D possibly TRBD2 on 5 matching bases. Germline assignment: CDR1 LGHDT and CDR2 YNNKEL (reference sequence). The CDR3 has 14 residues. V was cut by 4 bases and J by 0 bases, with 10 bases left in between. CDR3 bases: TGTGCCAGCAGCCGAGGTACTAGCTCCTACGAGCAGTACTTC. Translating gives CASSRGTSSYEQYF.

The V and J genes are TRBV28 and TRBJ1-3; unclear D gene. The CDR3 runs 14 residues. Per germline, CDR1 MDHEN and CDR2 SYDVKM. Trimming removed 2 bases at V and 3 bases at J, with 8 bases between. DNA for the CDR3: TGTGCCAGCAGTTTACGGGGAATTGGAAACACCATATATTTT. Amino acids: CASSLRGIGNTIYF.

The CDR3 region is CASSQMTGLKEQYF. CDR3 bases: TGTGCCAGCAGCCAGATGACAGGCCTTAAGGAGCAGTACTTC. This chain joins TRBV5-6 and TRBJ2-7; D might be TRBD1 (6 bases). Trimming removed 4 bases from V and 7 bases from J, with 18 bases in between. The germline V gene has CDR1 SGHDT and CDR2 YYEEEE. The CDR3 length is 14 residues.

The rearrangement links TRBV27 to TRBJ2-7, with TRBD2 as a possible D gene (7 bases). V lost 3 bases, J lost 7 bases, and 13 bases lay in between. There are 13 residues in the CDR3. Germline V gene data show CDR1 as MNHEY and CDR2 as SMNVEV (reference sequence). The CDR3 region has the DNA TGTGCCAGCAGTTTCGACGGGGGGCGTGAGCAGTACTTC. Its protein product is CASSFDGGREQYF.

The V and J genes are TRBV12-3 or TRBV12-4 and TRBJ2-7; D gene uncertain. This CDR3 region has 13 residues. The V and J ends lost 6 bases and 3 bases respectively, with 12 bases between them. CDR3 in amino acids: CASSSGPFYEQYF. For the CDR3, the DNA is TGTGCCAGCAGCTCCGGGCCCTTCTACGAGCAGTACTTC.

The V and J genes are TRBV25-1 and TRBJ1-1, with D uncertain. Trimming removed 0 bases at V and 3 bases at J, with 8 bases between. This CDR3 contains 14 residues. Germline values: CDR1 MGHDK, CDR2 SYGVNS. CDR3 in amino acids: CASSEYAGDTEAFF. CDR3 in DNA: TGTGCCAGCAGTGAATATGCCGGGGACACTGAAGCTTTCTTT.

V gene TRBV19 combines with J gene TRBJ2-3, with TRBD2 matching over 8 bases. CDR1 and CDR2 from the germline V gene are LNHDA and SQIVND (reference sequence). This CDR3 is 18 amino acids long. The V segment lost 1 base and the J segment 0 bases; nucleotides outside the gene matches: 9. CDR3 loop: CASSIAVLRGESTDTQYF. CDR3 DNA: TGTGCCAGTAGTATAGCGGTCTTGCGGGGGGAAAGCACAGATACGCAGTATTTT.

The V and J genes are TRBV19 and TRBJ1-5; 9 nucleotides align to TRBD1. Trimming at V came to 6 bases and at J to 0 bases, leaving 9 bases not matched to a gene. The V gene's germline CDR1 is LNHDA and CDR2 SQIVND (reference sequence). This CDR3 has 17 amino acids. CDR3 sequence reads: CASRGTGSLNSNQPQHF. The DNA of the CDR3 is TGTGCCAGTAGAGGGACAGGGTCGCTTAATAGCAATCAGCCCCAGCATTTT.

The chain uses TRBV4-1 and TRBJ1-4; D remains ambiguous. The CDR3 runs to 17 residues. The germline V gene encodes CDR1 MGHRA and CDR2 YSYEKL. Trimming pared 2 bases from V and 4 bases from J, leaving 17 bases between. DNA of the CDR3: TGCGCCAGCAGCCAAACCCGATGGTGGGCCGATAATGAAAAACTGTTTTTT. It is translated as CASSQTRWWADNEKLFF.

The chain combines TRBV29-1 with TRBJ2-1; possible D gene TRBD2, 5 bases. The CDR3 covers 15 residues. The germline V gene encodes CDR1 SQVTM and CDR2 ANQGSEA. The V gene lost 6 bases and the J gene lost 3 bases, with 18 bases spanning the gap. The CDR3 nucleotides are TGCAGCGTCCCCTTGGGAGCGGCTATCTACAATGAGCAGTTCTTC. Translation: CSVPLGAAIYNEQFF.

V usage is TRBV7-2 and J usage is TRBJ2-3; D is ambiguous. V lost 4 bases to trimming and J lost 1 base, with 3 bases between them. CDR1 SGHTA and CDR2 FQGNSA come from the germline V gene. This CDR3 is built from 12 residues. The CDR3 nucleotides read TGTGCCAGCAGCTCCCGCACAGATACGCAGTATTTT. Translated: CASSSRTDTQYF.